These T cell receptor beta chains were read from a single sample in a study of T cell repertoires in cytomegalovirus infection. TCRdb itself ran the reads through MiXCR, one entry per CDR3 protein. The data contain 370,000 or so distinct CDR3 sequences, about 35% of them singletons. These TCRs are of unknown antigen specificity. Material: cultured PBMCs, obtained from culture after CMV antigen stimulation. All receptors come from a human donor in good health (CMV status not recorded). Some clones in this sample may be carry-over from other donors' samples. Both conserved end residues are part of each CDR3. Each record gives: clone size, V gene, J gene, CDR3 length, D gene, CDR3 DNA, CDR3 protein. D genes are given only for firm matches. Not every row has a clone size; where given, it reads once, few, many or a size class.

clone size: many
V gene: TRBV7-8
J gene: TRBJ1-5
CDR3 length: 17
D gene: TRBD1
CDR3 DNA: TGTGCCAGCAGCTCATCGGCCGGGACAGGGATGTTTGGAGCCCAGCATTTT
CDR3 protein: CASSSSAGTGMFGAQHF

clone size: few
V gene: TRBV9
J gene: TRBJ2-3
CDR3 length: 15
D gene: NA
CDR3 DNA: TGTGCCAGCAGCGTATACAGGGAATTCGCAGATACGCAGTATTTT
CDR3 protein: CASSVYREFADTQYF

clone size: many
V gene: TRBV24-1
J gene: TRBJ1-1
CDR3 length: 11
D gene: TRBD1
CDR3 DNA: TGTGCCACCAGTGAGGGGACAGGGACTTTCTTT
CDR3 protein: CATSEGTGTFF

clone size: NA
V gene: TRBV4-1
J gene: TRBJ2-3
CDR3 length: 16
D gene: TRBD2
CDR3 DNA: TGCGCCAGCAGCACCCTTTCTGGGACTAGCGGTTATACGCAGTATTTT
CDR3 protein: CASSTLSGTSGYTQYF

clone size: few
V gene: TRBV7-2
J gene: TRBJ1-5
CDR3 length: 17
D gene: NA
CDR3 DNA: TGTGCCAGCAGCCTGACATCTACACCGTATAGCAATCAGCCCCAGCATTTT
CDR3 protein: CASSLTSTPYSNQPQHF

clone size: once
V gene: TRBV7-8
J gene: TRBJ2-5
CDR3 length: 14
D gene: NA
CDR3 DNA: TGTGCCAGCAGCAGTGGAGCTGGCCAAGAGACCCAGTACTTC
CDR3 protein: CASSSGAGQETQYF

clone size: medium-sized
V gene: TRBV7-2
J gene: TRBJ2-7
CDR3 length: 15
D gene: TRBD1
CDR3 DNA: TGTGCCAGCACCAAAGCTAGGGGACAGGGCTACGAGCAGTACTTC
CDR3 protein: CASTKARGQGYEQYF

clone size: NA
V gene: TRBV6-4
J gene: TRBJ2-2
CDR3 length: 13
D gene: NA
CDR3 DNA: TGTGCCAGCAGTGACACGGGCACCGGGGAGCTGTTTTTT
CDR3 protein: CASSDTGTGELFF

clone size: few
V gene: TRBV7-6
J gene: TRBJ1-5
CDR3 length: 15
D gene: NA
CDR3 DNA: TGTGCCAGCAGCTTATTCGACGGAGGGAATCAGCCCCAGCATTTT
CDR3 protein: CASSLFDGGNQPQHF

clone size: many
V gene: TRBV7-2
J gene: TRBJ2-1
CDR3 length: 18
D gene: TRBD1
CDR3 DNA: TGTGCCAGCAGCTTGCTTCCTCCGCGGACAGGTTCCCGGATTGAGCAGTTCTTC
CDR3 protein: CASSLLPPRTGSRIEQFF

clone size: many
V gene: TRBV7-2
J gene: TRBJ2-3
CDR3 length: 15
D gene: NA
CDR3 DNA: TGTGCCAGCAGCACCCGTGGCGGGGAAACAGATACGCAGTATTTT
CDR3 protein: CASSTRGGETDTQYF

clone size: few
V gene: TRBV2
J gene: TRBJ2-1
CDR3 length: 12
D gene: NA
CDR3 DNA: TGTGCCAGCAGTGAACCGGGCAATGAGCAGTTCTTC
CDR3 protein: CASSEPGNEQFF

clone size: NA
V gene: TRBV2
J gene: TRBJ2-3
CDR3 length: 13
D gene: NA
CDR3 DNA: TGTGCCAGCAATCTTGGACAGACAGATACGCAGTATTTT
CDR3 protein: CASNLGQTDTQYF

clone size: many
V gene: TRBV7-9
J gene: TRBJ2-1
CDR3 length: 16
D gene: TRBD2
CDR3 DNA: TGTGCCAGCAGCCCGCGTTCAGCGGGAGGGCCCAATGAGCAGTTCTTC
CDR3 protein: CASSPRSAGGPNEQFF

clone size: NA
V gene: TRBV7-2
J gene: TRBJ1-1
CDR3 length: 14
D gene: TRBD1
CDR3 DNA: TGTGCCAACACGGCAGGGGGCGGCAACACTGAAGCTTTCTTT
CDR3 protein: CANTAGGGNTEAFF

clone size: many
V gene: TRBV11-1
J gene: TRBJ2-1
CDR3 length: 16
D gene: NA
CDR3 DNA: TGTGCCAGCAGCCAGAGCGGGCGGGGCTCCTACAATGAGCAGTTCTTC
CDR3 protein: CASSQSGRGSYNEQFF

clone size: once
V gene: TRBV11-2
J gene: TRBJ2-3
CDR3 length: 15
D gene: NA
CDR3 DNA: TGTGCCAGCAGCGTTGTGGGAGGGGGCGCAGATACGCAGTATTTT
CDR3 protein: CASSVVGGGADTQYF

clone size: NA
V gene: TRBV28
J gene: TRBJ2-7
CDR3 length: 14
D gene: NA
CDR3 DNA: TGTGCCAGCAGTTTTTCCCTCCCCCCTTTTCGGCAGTACTTC
CDR3 protein: CASSFSLPPFRQYF

clone size: NA
V gene: TRBV20-1
J gene: TRBJ2-1
CDR3 length: 15
D gene: NA
CDR3 DNA: TGCAGTGCTAGGGTTAGCGGAAAGTCCTACAATGAGCAGTTCTTC
CDR3 protein: CSARVSGKSYNEQFF

clone size: few
V gene: TRBV4-1
J gene: TRBJ1-5
CDR3 length: 16
D gene: NA
CDR3 DNA: TGCGCCAGCAGCCAAGATAGGTTATGGGACAATCAGCCCCAGCATTTT
CDR3 protein: CASSQDRLWDNQPQHF

clone size: few
V gene: TRBV11-1
J gene: TRBJ2-7
CDR3 length: 13
D gene: NA
CDR3 DNA: TGTGCCAGCAGCTTAGGTCGTGGGGACGAGCAGTACTTC
CDR3 protein: CASSLGRGDEQYF

clone size: many
V gene: TRBV7-3
J gene: TRBJ2-1
CDR3 length: 17
D gene: TRBD2
CDR3 DNA: TGTGCCAGCAGCCTTGCAGGGCGGGAGGGCTTATACAATGAGCAGTTCTTC
CDR3 protein: CASSLAGREGLYNEQFF

clone size: few
V gene: TRBV6-1
J gene: TRBJ1-1
CDR3 length: 15
D gene: TRBD1
CDR3 DNA: TGTGCCAGCATAAGGGGGCAGGGAAAGGACACTGAAGCTTTCTTT
CDR3 protein: CASIRGQGKDTEAFF

clone size: NA
V gene: TRBV19
J gene: TRBJ2-1
CDR3 length: 14
D gene: TRBD2
CDR3 DNA: TGTGCCACCAAGAGCGGGAGGTTTATGGATGAGCAGTTCTTC
CDR3 protein: CATKSGRFMDEQFF